Shown below are 18 T cell receptor beta chains from a single sample sequenced in a study of cytomegalovirus exposure and HLA in healthy donors. Produced via immunoSEQ multiplex PCR; TCRdb's table is partial and in-frame only. The table lists 100,000 to 150,000 clones, 90% to 96% of them singletons. Sequenced material: PBMCs. These receptors were collected from a man younger than 35 in good health and CMV-seronegative.

J is TRBJ1-1 and V is TRBV7-8; D is ambiguous. Per the germline V gene, CDR1 is SGHVS and CDR2 is FQNEAQ. V was pared by 5 bases and J by 3 bases, with 13 bases between. This CDR3 has 14 amino acids. DNA of the CDR3: TGTGCCAGCAGCCCCACTCCCGCGGACACTGAAGCTTTCTTT. It is translated as CASSPTPADTEAFF.

This chain uses TRBV4-1 with TRBJ2-1; 7 nucleotides align to TRBD2. Germline CDR1 and CDR2: MGHRA and YSYEKL. The CDR3 extends over 15 amino acids. V was clipped by 5 bases and J by 2 bases; unmatched bases: 6. CDR3 residues: CASSYSGGAYNEQFF. The CDR3 DNA sequence: TGCGCCAGCAGCTACTCGGGAGGAGCCTACAATGAGCAGTTCTTC.

This sequence joins TRBV7-2 and TRBJ2-5; D is uncertain. The V gene's germline CDR1 is SGHTA and CDR2 FQGNSA. V dropped 3 bases and J dropped 5 bases, with 16 bases sitting between them. The CDR3 is 15 residues long. CDR3 region: CASSFNPGTTETQYF. The CDR3 region has the DNA TGTGCCAGCAGCTTTAATCCAGGAACCACGGAGACCCAGTACTTC. Combining the CDR3 with reference TRBV7-2 and TRBJ2-5 gives the whole variable domain GAGVSQSPSNKVTEKGKDVELRCDPISGHTALYWYRQSLGQGLEFLIYFQGNSAPDKSGLPSDRFSAERTGGSVSTLTIQRTQQEDSAVYLCASSFNPGTTETQYFGPGTRLLVL.

The chain recombines TRBV7-8 with TRBJ2-3; weak D call: TRBD2 (6 bases). This CDR3 comprises 16 residues. V lost 5 bases, J lost 6 bases, and 21 bases lay in between. CDR1 and CDR2 (germline): SGHVS, FQNEAQ. Here the CDR3 DNA reads TGTGCCAGCAGCCGGAGGGTTGGGGGTCCATGGGATACGCAGTATTTT. It translates to CASSRRVGGPWDTQYF.

V is TRBV7-9 and J is TRBJ2-7, with TRBD2 matching over 9 bases. Per the germline V gene, CDR1 is SEHNR and CDR2 is FQNEAQ (reference sequence). The length of the CDR3 is 17 residues. The V and J ends lost 2 bases and 6 bases, in that order; junction bases with no gene match: 14. CDR3 in DNA: TGTGCCAGCAGCTTAAGGGGGCTAGCGGGAATATTCCGCGAGCAGTACTTC. As protein: CASSLRGLAGIFREQYF.

The genes are TRBV19 and TRBJ1-2; D ambiguous. Germline V gives CDR1 LNHDA, CDR2 SQIVND (reference sequence). CDR3 size: 13 residues. Trimming cost V 5 bases and J 4 bases, with 11 bases left between them. CDR3 region: CASSSELLYGYTF. The CDR3 nucleotides are TGTGCCAGTAGTTCAGAACTACTCTATGGCTACACCTTC.

The V call is TRBV7-8, the J call TRBJ2-2, with D perhaps TRBD1 (6 bases). CDR1 and CDR2 (germline): SGHVS, FQNEAQ. The germline V and J ends were trimmed by 4 bases and 1 base, with 16 bases remaining between them. There are 17 residues in the CDR3. CDR3 DNA sequence: TGTGCCAGCAGCTCCCGTTTTGCGACAGGGAACACCGGGGAGCTGTTTTTT. Translated, it gives CASSSRFATGNTGELFF.

This chain joins TRBV7-2 and TRBJ2-7; the match to TRBD2 covers 8 bases. The CDR3 extends over 14 amino acids. The V gene's germline CDR1 is SGHTA and CDR2 FQGNSA. V was pared by 2 bases and J by 2 bases, with 2 bases of the junction left unmatched. CDR3: CASSLRGRTYEQYF. The DNA for the CDR3 is TGTGCCAGCAGCTTACGCGGGAGGACCTACGAGCAGTACTTC.

CDR3 coding DNA: TGTGCCAGCAGCTCTCCAGGGGACGCCGGGGAGCTGTTTTTT. Encoded protein: CASSSPGDAGELFF. The chain combines TRBV7-9 with TRBJ2-2; weak D call: TRBD1 (6 bases). Trimming pared 4 bases from V and 6 bases from J, leaving 12 bases between. The germline gives CDR1 SEHNR, CDR2 FQNEAQ (reference sequence). The CDR3 covers 14 residues. Full variable domain (outside the CDR3, taken from reference TRBV7-9 and TRBJ2-2): DTGVSQNPRHKITKRGQNVTFRCDPISEHNRLYWYRQTLGQGPEFLTYFQNEAQLEKSRLLSDRFSAERPKGSFSTLEIQRTEQGDSAMYLCASSSPGDAGELFFGEGSRLTVL.

V is TRBV6-1 and J is TRBJ1-1, with 7 positions matching TRBD1. Germline V lookup: CDR1 MNHNS, CDR2 SASEGT. Trimming cost V 6 bases and J 1 base; bases outside gene matches: 2. This CDR3 region has 13 residues. CDR3 in amino acids: CASSWTGNTEAFF. The CDR3 coding sequence is TGTGCCAGCAGCTGGACAGGGAACACTGAAGCTTTCTTT.

The chain uses TRBV29-1 and TRBJ2-1, with 8 positions matching TRBD2. Germline CDR1 is SQVTM and CDR2 is ANQGSEA. This CDR3 comprises 14 residues. V trimming: 3 bases; J trimming: 4 bases; junction bases outside the gene matches: 5. The CDR3 DNA sequence: TGCAGCGTTGATCTCGGCGGGAGGTACAATGAGCAGTTCTTC. Protein: CSVDLGGRYNEQFF.

The gene calls are TRBV6-5 and TRBJ2-2; D is undetermined. This CDR3 is 15 amino acids long. The germline V and J ends were trimmed by 1 base and 6 bases, with 12 bases remaining between them. Germline V gene lookup returns CDR1 MNHEY and CDR2 SVGAGI. DNA for the CDR3: TGTGCCAGCAGTTACTATGCTAGTCCGCCCGGGGAGCTGTTTTTT. Its translation is CASSYYASPPGELFF.

The chain couples TRBV28 to TRBJ2-7, with 9 positions matching TRBD1. The CDR3 spans 16 residues. With V trimmed by 4 bases and J by 4 bases, 11 bases remained unmatched. Per germline, CDR1 MDHEN and CDR2 SYDVKM. The chain's CDR3 is CASSSPQGAQRYEQYF. In nucleotides, the CDR3 is TGTGCCAGCAGTTCGCCACAGGGGGCCCAGCGGTACGAGCAGTACTTC.

This rearrangement joins TRBV7-2 to TRBJ2-1; 7 bases align to TRBD2. This CDR3 has 14 amino acids. Germline CDR1 is SGHTA and CDR2 is FQGNSA. J gave up 7 bases and V 3 bases, and 6 bases lay outside the gene matches. The chain's CDR3 is CASSFGGGPNEQFF. CDR3 nucleotides: TGTGCCAGCAGCTTTGGGGGAGGGCCGAATGAGCAGTTCTTC.

The chain couples TRBV20-1 to TRBJ1-2, with 7 bases that match TRBD1. CDR3 length equals 11 residues. Germline CDR1 and CDR2: DFQATT and SNEGSKA (reference sequence). The junction had 5 bases not matched to a gene; V was cut back by 5 bases and J by 8 bases. For the CDR3, the DNA is TGCAGTGCTGACACAGGGGCGGGCTACACCTTC. Its protein is CSADTGAGYTF.

The chain recombines TRBV12-5 with TRBJ1-3; TRBD1 agrees at 8 bases. The germline gives CDR1 LGHNT, CDR2 FRNRAP. CDR3 size: 14 residues. J lost 4 bases, V lost 7 bases, and 6 bases had no gene match. The CDR3 DNA follows: TGTGCTAGTGCCGACAGGGGCTCAGGAAACACCATATATTTT. Its translation: CASADRGSGNTIYF.

This chain joins TRBV28 and TRBJ1-3, with 7 bases matching TRBD1. V lost 7 bases to trimming and J lost 1 base; unmatched junction nucleotides: 10. Germline V gene sequence: CDR1 MDHEN, CDR2 SYDVKM. The CDR3 totals 16 residues. CDR3 loop: CASTVRQGHSGNTIYF. The CDR3 coding sequence is TGTGCCAGCACGGTGAGACAGGGCCATTCTGGAAACACCATATATTTT.

This clone came up once. J is TRBJ1-2 and V is TRBV5-1, with D perhaps matching TRBD1 (6 bases). Trimming cost V 0 bases and J 7 bases, with 22 bases left between them. This CDR3 comprises 17 residues. In germline, CDR1 is SGHRS, CDR2 YFSETQ. The CDR3 nucleotides are TGCGCCAGCAGCTTGGTAGTTACAGGGCCGAAGGGAAGTGGCTACACCTTC. Translation gives CASSLVVTGPKGSGYTF.